The 2 T cell receptor beta chains presented below share a single source sample, sequenced in a study of T cell changes during pregnancy in multiple sclerosis. Produced via immunoSEQ multiplex PCR; TCRdb's table is partial and in-frame only. The data contain tens of thousands of clones, around nine tenths of them singletons. The material was peripheral blood, obtained after pregnancy. The receptors originated from a female donor in good health, enrolled as a control in a pregnancy study.

The V call is TRBV4-3, the J call TRBJ2-7; no clear D. The ends were cut back, 1 base at V and 3 bases at J, with 10 bases in the middle. The CDR3 runs to 14 residues. The germline gives CDR1 LGHNA, CDR2 YSLEER. CDR3 amino acids: CASSQGPLYYEQYF. CDR3 nucleotides: TGCGCCAGCAGCCAAGGGCCACTATACTACGAGCAGTACTTC.

The rearrangement joins TRBV7-9 to TRBJ1-2, with D perhaps TRBD1 (5 bases). There are 14 residues in the CDR3. From germline, CDR1 is SEHNR and CDR2 FQNEAQ (reference sequence). Trimming removed 1 base at V and 6 bases at J, with 12 bases between. CDR3 protein: CASSLVSRADGYTF. CDR3 nucleotide sequence: TGTGCCAGCAGCTTAGTATCCAGGGCGGATGGCTACACCTTC.